The rows below give T cell receptor beta chains drawn from one sample of a study of persistence of HIV-infected CD4 T cells. Antigens for these TCRs are unknown. This table comes from immunoSEQ multiplex PCR, and its TCRdb copy is limited to in-frame clones, with some not included. This table holds under 40,000 clones, 82% found once. The sample consisted of CD4+ T cells sorted from PBMCs after approximately 18-hour stimulation, taken from a patient who received antiretroviral therapy. The receptor source for this set is an adult woman with HIV who was CMV-seropositive. Each CDR3 is given with its conserved first and last residue. The D gene is left open where the match is weak. The listing skips clone size in some rows; elsewhere it reads once, few, many or a size class.

>.|TRBV28|few|TRBJ2-7
TGTGCCAGCAGTTCCGGACAGATCGCCTCCTACGAGCAGTACTTC
CASSSGQIASYEQYF
>TRBD2|TRBV5-4|.|TRBJ2-3
TGTGCCAGCAGCACTAGCGCGAGCACAGATACGCAGTATTTT
CASSTSASTDTQYF
>.|TRBV10-3|.|TRBJ1-5
TGTGCCATCAGTGAGTCGACGGGGCCGAGCAATCAGCCCCAGCATTTT
CAISESTGPSNQPQHF
>.|TRBV7-9|.|TRBJ1-1
TGTGCCAGCAGCGCCCCGGGGGCTAGGAACACTGAAGCTTTCTTT
CASSAPGARNTEAFF
>TRBD2|TRBV6-2/TRBV6-3|.|TRBJ2-2
TGTGCCAGCAGTTACCGGGCTAGCGGGGGGTACCACGCGAACACCGGGGAGCTGTTTTTT
CASSYRASGGYHANTGELFF
>.|TRBV28|.|TRBJ1-5
TGTGCCAGCATAGGGTGGGGACAGCCCCAGCATTTT
CASIGWGQPQHF
>TRBD2|TRBV9|.|TRBJ2-5
TGTGCCAGCAGCGTAGGCGGGGGATCTATAGAGACCCAGTACTTC
CASSVGGGSIETQYF
>TRBD2|TRBV4-3|.|TRBJ2-7
TGCGCCAGCGGACCCTCTATAGCGGGGACTTACGAGCAGTACTTC
CASGPSIAGTYEQYF
>.|TRBV6-2/TRBV6-3|.|TRBJ2-2
TGTGCCAGCAGCCGTGGAGGGTCCACCGGGGAGCTGTTTTTT
CASSRGGSTGELFF
>TRBD1|TRBV6-2/TRBV6-3|.|TRBJ1-2
TGTGCCAGCAGTCAACCGGGACAGTTCTATGGCTACACCTTC
CASSQPGQFYGYTF
>.|TRBV10-3|.|TRBJ2-2
TGTGCCATCAGTGAGCCCCAATTTGGACAGACTTTGAACACCGGGGAGCTGTTTTTT
CAISEPQFGQTLNTGELFF